This T cell receptor (beta chain) is from a study of post-analysis software for immune sequencing data. Study in general: Recorded disease courses covered relapsing-remitting, secondary progressive and progressive-relapsing multiple sclerosis. Some patients had no subtype annotation. General observations from the study: Samples prepared in the same batch strongly co-clustered by F measure. Compared with controls, patients showed significantly lower normalized Chao1 diversity. A handful of TRBV segments were significantly more frequent in patients than in controls. TRBV5-6, TRBV5-1 and TRBV20-1 were among these segments.

Prepared libraries of TCR beta cDNA carried unique molecular identifiers. Yield was roughly 500,000 cDNA molecules from approximately 0.91 to 9.4 million T cells. TCRdb fed the PCR reads into MiXCR, producing one record per CDR3 protein. The sample yields about 260,000 distinct CDR3 sequences, roughly a third seen once. The ends lost 6 bases at V and 0 bases at J; junction bases unmatched: 6. The CDR3 length is 18 residues. This clonotype was seen repeatedly, ten times or more. Its antigen is unidentified. The specimen was blood. The receptor was isolated from a girl aged 10 to 17 with multiple sclerosis. The chain employs TRBV12-3 or TRBV12-4 and TRBJ2-1; 15 positions agree with TRBD2. For the CDR3, the DNA is TGTGCCAGCAGGCGGACTAGCGGGGGGGGGAGCTCCTACAATGAGCAGTTCTTC. It specifies CASRRTSGGGSSYNEQFF.